This T cell receptor (beta chain) was sequenced for a study of blood T cell repertoires in COVID-19. Looking at the study overall: Some COVID-19 samples were acute and others convalescent; all came from the United States, Italy and Spain. Nucleic acid was either cDNA or gDNA, and it came from T cells, B-cell-depleted T cells, or PBMCs.

Source study methods: Reference gene primer amplification gave nucleated cell count estimates. Clones were read by immunoSEQ multiplex PCR, and TCRdb kept only the in-frame ones, dropping some. V and J calls plus clone size are reproduced from that table; the DNA served to infer D and trimming. The sample lists 200,000 to 300,000 clones, around nine tenths occurring once. Unmatched junction bases numbered 21, after V lost 6 bases and J lost 0 bases. There are 23 residues in the CDR3. Germline V gene lookup returns CDR1 SGHRS and CDR2 YFSETQ. The sequenced sample consisted of peripheral blood. This clonotype originated in a man aged 30 to 39 with active or convalescent COVID-19. This sequence joins TRBV5-1 and TRBJ2-1; 16 bases fit TRBD2. The CDR3 here is CASKSSGTSGGAWNVFSYNEQFF. The CDR3, as DNA: TGCGCCAGCAAATCCTCCGGGACTAGCGGGGGGGCTTGGAATGTTTTCTCCTACAATGAGCAGTTCTTC.